The 8 T cell receptor beta chains below all came from one sample that was sequenced in a study of blood T cell repertoires in COVID-19. Assay used: immunoSEQ multiplex PCR; TCRdb lists only in-frame clones, some missing. The sample includes some 64,000 clones, just under 80% seen only once; the top ten take 6.3%. Sequencing was carried out using peripheral blood. These TCRs come from a woman in her sixties or seventies with acute or convalescent COVID-19.

V is TRBV6-1 and J is TRBJ2-7; maybe TRBD2 (5 bases). The V end was cut by 1 base, the J end by 7 bases, with 11 bases between. CDR1 is MNHNS and CDR2 is SASEGT in the germline V gene. The CDR3 runs to 13 residues. The chain's CDR3 is CASSEGWTWEQYF. The CDR3 nucleotides read TGTGCCAGCAGTGAAGGCTGGACTTGGGAGCAGTACTTC.

The rearrangement links TRBV6-1 to TRBJ1-5; tentatively, D is TRBD1 (6 bases). Germline CDR1 is MNHNS and CDR2 is SASEGT. The CDR3 runs 17 residues. Trimming pared 4 bases from V and 2 bases from J, leaving 18 bases between. In DNA form, the CDR3 reads TGTGCCAGCAGTGTTTACCTACAGGGTACGGGCAATCAGCCCCAGCATTTT. Its protein is CASSVYLQGTGNQPQHF.

As concerns this clone: The sample has other DNA sequences that encode this CDR3 too. This chain connects TRBV19 to TRBJ2-3; tentative D call: TRBD2 (5 bases). Per germline, CDR1 LNHDA and CDR2 SQIVND (reference sequence). V shed 8 bases and J shed 1 base, with 13 bases lying between them. The CDR3 extends over 14 amino acids. CDR3 bases: TGTGCCAGTCGCTGGACTGGGGGCACAGATACGCAGTATTTT. It translates to CASRWTGGTDTQYF. The full variable domain, its missing parts supplied by reference TRBV19 and TRBJ2-3, is DGGITQSPKYLFRKEGQNVTLSCEQNLNHDAMYWYRQDPGQGLRLIYYSQIVNDFQKGDIAEGYSVSREKKESFPLTVTSAQKNPTAFYLCASRWTGGTDTQYFGPGTRLTVL.

The chain employs TRBV19 and TRBJ1-1; a possible D gene is TRBD1 (6 bases). Germline V lookup: CDR1 LNHDA, CDR2 SQIVND (reference sequence). This CDR3 comprises 18 residues. With 6 bases removed from V and 3 bases from J, the gap between germline ends came to 26 bases. The DNA for the CDR3 is TGTGCCAGTAGCTCCAAACGAGCCCGTCGGGGGGCTTACACTGAAGCTTTCTTT. It encodes CASSSKRARRGAYTEAFF.

To note about this clone: The junction departs from germline at one end; a sequencing error may be responsible. The chain combines TRBV7-7 with TRBJ2-7, with 7 bases lining up with TRBD1. The CDR3 extends over 15 amino acids. Germline V gives CDR1 SSHAT, CDR2 FNYEAQ (reference sequence). The CDR3 loop is CASSPEPGQPYEQYF. In DNA, the CDR3 is TGTGCTAGCAGCCCAGAGCCGGGACAGCCCTACGAGCAGTACTTC.

V gene TRBV10-3 combines with J gene TRBJ1-1; 10 positions agree with TRBD1. The V segment lost 2 bases and the J segment 0 bases; nucleotides outside the gene matches: 3. The CDR3 consists of 16 residues. Germline CDR1 reads ENHRY; CDR2 reads SYGVKD. The chain's CDR3 is CAISEDRGLLNTEAFF. DNA for the CDR3: TGTGCCATCAGTGAGGACAGGGGGCTCCTGAACACTGAAGCTTTCTTT.

The chain links TRBV30 to TRBJ1-6, with D perhaps TRBD1 (5 bases). V gave up 2 bases and J gave up 7 bases, with 6 bases separating them. In germline, CDR1 is GTSNPN, CDR2 SVGIG (reference sequence). The CDR3 contains 12 residues. CDR3 loop: CAWSPGNSPLHF. In nucleotides, the CDR3 is TGTGCCTGGAGTCCAGGGAATTCACCCCTCCACTTT.

This sequence joins TRBV6-5 and TRBJ1-1; no reliable D call. Trimming pared 6 bases from V and 5 bases from J, leaving 13 bases between. The CDR3 is 13 amino acids. The germline V gene has CDR1 MNHEY and CDR2 SVGAGI. The DNA for the CDR3 is TGTGCCAGCAGATCACTAGTAATGACTGAAGCTTTCTTT. This sequence encodes CASRSLVMTEAFF.